The subject of this entry is one T cell receptor (beta chain). The CDR3 totals 14 residues. The V end lost 4 bases, the J end lost 5 bases, and 14 bases lay between the germline ends. CDR1 is LGHDT and CDR2 is YNNKEL in the germline V gene (reference sequence). These data come from a study of blood T cell repertoires in COVID-19. Here immunoSEQ multiplex PCR was the method, and the copy in TCRdb shows in-frame clones only, minus some. The sample contains 200,000 to 250,000 clones, over 75% of which appear only once. The sequencing input was PBMCs or T cells enriched from blood (not recorded which). This chain uses TRBV3-1 (or the pseudogene TRBV3-2) with TRBJ1-2; D not certain. The sequence came from a man under 40 with acute COVID-19. The CDR3 nucleotides read TGTGCCAGCAGCCCCCCGGGTAGGCTGTATGGCTACACCTTC. The encoded protein is CASSPPGRLYGYTF.